This is a list of T cell receptor beta chains from one sample in a study of blood T cells in healthy people across ages. MiXCR, run by TCRdb on the 5' RACE reads, gives a single entry per CDR3 protein. The sample includes 1.5 million to 2 million distinct CDR3 sequences, about 49% of them seen just once. The source material was blood. These receptors originate from a woman in her thirties or forties in good health. The CDR3 runs from the conserved cysteine through the conserved F or W. A D gene is named only where the DNA matches it firmly. Size is omitted from some rows. Given values are once, few, many or a class for expanded clones.

>TRBD1|TRBV6-6|TRBJ2-5|.
CASSLPGQGVSRETQYF
TGTGCCAGCAGTTTACCGGGACAGGGGGTCTCTAGGGAGACCCAGTACTTC
>.|TRBV20-1|TRBJ1-1|.
CSARVEGLGNTEAFF
TGCAGTGCTAGGGTCGAGGGGCTAGGGAACACTGAAGCTTTCTTT
>.|TRBV4-1|TRBJ2-7|.
CASSQDPLTSGYEQYF
TGCGCCAGCAGCCAAGACCCGCTGACTTCGGGATACGAGCAGTACTTC
>TRBD2|TRBV19|TRBJ2-1|.
CASSSRSPGLAGEEQFF
TGTGCCAGTAGTTCCCGGTCTCCGGGACTAGCGGGGGAAGAGCAGTTCTTC
>TRBD1|TRBV6-6|TRBJ2-7|.
CASRFRTGFYEQYF
TGTGCCAGCAGGTTTCGGACAGGGTTCTACGAGCAGTACTTC
>.|TRBV6-2/TRBV6-3|TRBJ1-5|.
CASSSLLRDTSNQPQHF
TGTGCCAGCAGTTCCCTCCTCCGCGACACAAGCAATCAGCCCCAGCATTTT
>TRBD2|TRBV20-1|TRBJ2-3|.
CSARDERGRRADTQYF
TGCAGTGCTAGAGACGAGCGGGGGCGCAGGGCAGATACGCAGTATTTT
>.|TRBV28|TRBJ1-2|few
CATRTANYGYTF
TGTGCCACCCGGACTGCTAACTATGGCTACACCTTC
>.|TRBV13|TRBJ2-5|few
CASSRTSETQYF
TGTGCCAGCAGCCGGACGAGTGAGACCCAGTACTTC
>.|TRBV20-1|TRBJ2-7|.
CSARNGQRDYEQYF
TGCAGTGCTAGAAACGGACAAAGAGACTACGAGCAGTACTTC
>.|TRBV5-1|TRBJ2-1|few
CASSLPGSNEQFF
TGCGCCAGCAGCTTGCCAGGGAGCAATGAGCAGTTCTTC
>TRBD1|TRBV7-2|TRBJ2-7|few
CASTRDRSHEQYF
TGTGCCAGCACCCGGGACAGATCCCACGAGCAGTACTTC
>TRBD1|TRBV2|TRBJ2-4|.
CASRVPGQGNPQYF
TGTGCCAGCAGAGTTCCGGGACAGGGGAATCCTCAGTACTTC
>.|TRBV6-1|TRBJ2-1|few
CASSEYVGGDDEQFF
TGTGCCAGCAGTGAATACGTGGGCGGGGATGATGAGCAGTTCTTC
>TRBD1|TRBV5-1|TRBJ1-1|.
CASSSSGGGKPPEAFF
TGCGCCAGCAGCTCGTCAGGGGGCGGGAAACCACCTGAAGCTTTCTTT
>.|TRBV9|TRBJ2-6|few
CASSAPPKAGANVLTF
TGTGCCAGCAGCGCCCCGCCTAAGGCTGGGGCCAACGTCCTGACTTTC
>.|TRBV18|TRBJ2-5|.
CASSRGTLAETQYF
TGTGCCAGCTCACGGGGGACCCTAGCCGAGACCCAGTACTTC
>.|TRBV9|TRBJ2-3|few
CASSVAQFMTDTQYF
TGTGCCAGCAGCGTAGCCCAGTTCATGACAGATACGCAGTATTTT
>.|TRBV6-1|TRBJ2-3|.
CASSEVLEGSPSSTDTQYF
TGTGCCAGCAGTGAAGTTTTGGAGGGATCCCCCTCCTCCACAGATACGCAGTATTTT
>.|TRBV6-6|TRBJ1-5|once
CASSYSAETQPQHF
TGTGCCAGCAGTTACTCAGCGGAGACGCAGCCCCAGCATTTT
>TRBD1|TRBV27|TRBJ2-1|.
CASSVRQGPLSYNEQFF
TGTGCCAGCAGTGTACGACAGGGCCCCCTCTCCTACAATGAGCAGTTCTTC
>.|TRBV6-2/TRBV6-3|TRBJ2-5|few
CASRTTRALTETQYF
TGTGCCAGCAGAACAACCCGGGCCCTAACAGAGACCCAGTACTTC
>TRBD1|TRBV6-6|TRBJ2-4|few
CASSPGTGGGGKNIQYF
TGTGCCAGCAGCCCCGGGACAGGGGGCGGCGGCAAAAACATTCAGTACTTC
>TRBD2|TRBV6-5|TRBJ2-1|.
CASSPPEASGATMMFF
TGTGCCAGCAGTCCCCCTGAAGCTAGCGGGGCTACAATGATGTTCTTC
>TRBD1|TRBV4-1|TRBJ2-7|.
CASSQGTGQGFYEQYF
TGCGCCAGCAGCCAAGGAACGGGACAGGGGTTCTACGAGCAGTACTTC
>TRBD1|TRBV6-5|TRBJ2-4|.
CASSYLSPGTGKMHIQYF
TGTGCCAGCAGTTACTTGTCCCCCGGGACAGGAAAAATGCACATTCAGTACTTC
>.|TRBV7-9|TRBJ2-5|.
CASSFRQDGQYF
TGTGCCAGCAGCTTCCGACAAGATGGGCAGTACTTC
>.|TRBV28|TRBJ2-5|.
CASTTQRRETQYF
TGTGCCAGCACCACTCAAAGAAGGGAGACCCAGTACTTC
>.|TRBV9|TRBJ2-6|.
CASSVESSGANVLTF
TGTGCCAGCAGCGTAGAAAGCTCTGGGGCCAACGTCCTGACTTTC
>.|TRBV6-6|TRBJ2-1|.
CASSHWDNAETQFF
TGTGCCAGCTCCCACTGGGACAACGCAGAGACCCAGTTCTTC
>.|TRBV24-1|TRBJ2-5|.
CATSDLAGKETQYF
TGTGCCACCAGTGATTTGGCGGGAAAAGAGACCCAGTACTTC
>TRBD1|TRBV11-2|TRBJ2-7|.
CASRLNRGYSYEQYF
TGTGCCAGCAGATTGAACAGGGGTTACTCCTACGAGCAGTACTTC
>.|TRBV11-2|TRBJ2-1|.
CASSTRPGQGHNEQFF
TGTGCCAGCAGCACCCGGCCCGGGCAGGGCCACAATGAGCAGTTCTTC
>.|TRBV12-3/TRBV12-4|TRBJ2-1|.
CASSASSSTRRGIHNEQFF
TGTGCCAGCAGTGCAAGTAGTTCGACGAGGCGGGGAATACACAATGAGCAGTTCTTC
>.|TRBV29-1|TRBJ2-1|few
CSVEGHDRLSYNEQFF
TGCAGCGTTGAGGGTCACGACAGACTCTCCTACAATGAGCAGTTCTTC
>TRBD1|TRBV7-6|TRBJ2-1|.
CASRPGQGAHNEQFF
TGTGCCAGCCGCCCGGGACAGGGGGCGCATAATGAGCAGTTCTTC
>.|TRBV12-3/TRBV12-4|TRBJ2-3|.
CASSLLVAPSTDTQYF
TGTGCCAGCAGTTTATTGGTAGCCCCAAGCACAGATACGCAGTATTTT
>.|TRBV20-1|TRBJ2-3|.
CSAHQAGRLTDTQYF
TGCAGTGCCCACCAGGCGGGGCGCCTCACAGATACGCAGTATTTT
>.|TRBV20-1|TRBJ2-5|few
CSVPRGPYQETQYF
TGCAGTGTTCCGCGGGGGCCCTACCAAGAGACCCAGTACTTC
>.|TRBV20-1|TRBJ2-3|many
CSAGRTDTQYF
TGCAGTGCTGGCAGGACAGATACGCAGTATTTT
>.|TRBV4-1|TRBJ1-2|.
CASSQGPQGHYGYTF
TGCGCCAGCAGCCAAGGTCCACAGGGACACTATGGCTACACCTTC
>TRBD1|TRBV11-2|TRBJ2-7|.
CASSQGQPKLYEQYF
TGTGCCAGCAGCCAGGGACAGCCAAAACTCTACGAGCAGTACTTC
>.|TRBV15|TRBJ2-3|.
CATSRGGSPTDTQYF
TGTGCCACCAGCAGAGGAGGCTCGCCCACAGATACGCAGTATTTT
>.|TRBV15|TRBJ2-5|.
CATSRGHPQETQYF
TGTGCCACCAGCAGGGGACACCCCCAAGAGACCCAGTACTTC
>.|TRBV28|TRBJ2-7|.
CASSSRTPRRQYF
TGTGCCAGCAGTTCCCGGACACCAAGAAGGCAGTACTTC
>.|TRBV6-5|TRBJ2-3|.
CASTPGIGGTDTQYF
TGTGCCAGCACACCCGGGATAGGGGGCACAGATACGCAGTATTTT
>.|TRBV20-1|TRBJ1-1|.
CSSHRGQLNTEAFF
TGCAGTTCACATCGGGGACAACTGAACACTGAAGCTTTCTTT